The source of this T cell receptor (beta chain) is a study of T cell responses to AZD1222 COVID-19 vaccine. Study-wide context: Researchers grouped second doses given at about 4 or about 12 weeks into one pool.

Comment on this clone: No antigen is known for it.

There are 13 residues in the CDR3. CDR1 is MNHEY, CDR2 SMNVEV, per germline (reference sequence). V lost 4 bases to trimming and J lost 3 bases; unmatched junction nucleotides: 0. General study points: Clonal diversity was possibly underestimated; the donors were predominantly white British and more often female. Nearly half of spike-specific TCRs reportedly target variant regions that are unmutated in the B.1.351 and B.1.1.7 variants. Once two AZD1222 doses were given, Spike-specific TCR breadth and depth went up.

TCRdb keeps only in-frame clones here, not all; method: immunoSEQ multiplex PCR. The repertoire consists of 100,000 to 120,000 clones, with around 89% occurring once and the leading ten covering more than 9%. The sequence derives from an adult in good health. The sample here was peripheral blood, taken on day 0 of AZD1222 vaccination. The rearrangement links TRBV27 to TRBJ1-1; 9 nucleotides agree with TRBD1. This chain's CDR3 is CASSWTGDTEAFF. The CDR3 DNA follows: TGTGCCAGCAGTTGGACAGGGGACACTGAAGCTTTCTTT.